The rows below give T cell receptor beta chains drawn from one sample of a study of CD8+ T cells in alopecia areata. Here immunoSEQ multiplex PCR was the method, and the copy in TCRdb shows in-frame clones only, minus some. The data show about 140,000 clones, with around 54% seen just once and about 4.5% held by the top ten. Sequenced sample: CD4+ T cells sorted from blood. These TCRs come from a human donor in good health. Each CDR3 is given with its conserved first and last residue. D genes are given only for firm matches. Part of the rows lack a size; the others show once, few, many or a class for expanded clones.

CDR3nt,CDR3aa,j_gene,d_gene,abundance,v_gene
TGTGCCAGCACGAACAGGGGAACCTACGAGCAGTACTTC,CASTNRGTYEQYF,TRBJ2-7,TRBD1,.,TRBV2
TGTGCCAGCGCTGGAGGCCCCCAAGAGACCCAGTACTTC,CASAGGPQETQYF,TRBJ2-5,.,few,TRBV25-1
TGTGCCGTCCGGGACCTCAATCAGCCCCAGCATTTT,CAVRDLNQPQHF,TRBJ1-5,.,few,TRBV28
TGTGCCAGCAGTCGAGACAGGGCACAAGAGACCCAGTACTTC,CASSRDRAQETQYF,TRBJ2-5,TRBD1,few,TRBV7-2
TGTGCCAGTAACCTCGGGACTCTACTCACCGGGGAGCTGTTTTTT,CASNLGTLLTGELFF,TRBJ2-2,.,.,TRBV19
TGCAGCGTTGAAGGGGGTCCCGGCGTGTTCGGCTACACCTTC,CSVEGGPGVFGYTF,TRBJ1-2,.,.,TRBV29-1
TGTGCCACCAGCAGAGGCAGTCCGAGCTCTGGGGCCAACGTCCTGACTTTC,CATSRGSPSSGANVLTF,TRBJ2-6,.,.,TRBV15
TGTGCCAGCAGTTACTCGATATCTGGAAATGGCTACACCTTC,CASSYSISGNGYTF,TRBJ1-2,.,.,TRBV6-6
TGTGCCAGCAGCTTAGTAAGGAATGAGCAGTTCTTC,CASSLVRNEQFF,TRBJ2-1,.,few,TRBV11-2
TGTGCCTGGAGCGGCGGGGACAGGGAGTTAACTGAAGCTTTCTTT,CAWSGGDRELTEAFF,TRBJ1-1,TRBD1,.,TRBV30
TGTGCCAGCAGTTACGGAAACACCATATATTTT,CASSYGNTIYF,TRBJ1-3,.,few,TRBV6-5
TGCAGCGTCCCGACGGGGAGGCGCACTGAAGCTTTCTTT,CSVPTGRRTEAFF,TRBJ1-1,.,.,TRBV29-1
TGTGCCAGCAGATACGGGACAGGGGTGCGGTATGGCTACACCTTC,CASRYGTGVRYGYTF,TRBJ1-2,TRBD1,.,TRBV2